This T cell receptor beta chain was documented in a study of T cell responses to AZD1222 COVID-19 vaccine. Study observations and caveats: There were mostly white British donors and more females than males, and clonal diversity was possibly underestimated.

The assay was immunoSEQ multiplex PCR, and TCRdb's table has in-frame clones only and misses some. The table lists 90,000 to 120,000 clones, roughly 85% of them singletons. As concerns this clone: Its antigen remains unidentified.

Germline V gene data show CDR1 as MNHEY and CDR2 as SVGAGI. This CDR3 comprises 13 residues. The V and J ends lost 2 bases and 4 bases respectively, with 5 bases between them. Combined were second doses at about 4 or about 12 weeks. V and J are TRBV6-5 and TRBJ2-2, with D hard to call. The receptor's source is an adult who received the AZD1222 COVID-19 vaccine. The source was peripheral blood, collected 28 days after the second AZD1222 dose. As DNA, the CDR3 is TGTGCCAGCAGTTACAGGGTCACCGGGGAGCTGTTTTTT. Its protein product is CASSYRVTGELFF.